Described below is a single TCR beta chain sequence and its context. This entry is derived from a study of yellow fever vaccine responses in identical twins. TCRdb redid the calling of the RT-PCR reads with MiXCR, one entry per CDR3 protein. The sample has approximately 13,000 distinct CDR3 sequences, 84% seen once. The sequence came from a woman between 18 and 29 years old who received the yellow fever vaccine. This material consisted of T cells from blood (PBMCs), unsorted or a sorted subset (not recorded which), taken before or after yellow fever vaccination (not recorded which).

The CDR3 spells CASAQGVAFTEAFF. DNA for the CDR3: TGTGCTAGTGCCCAGGGTGTTGCGTTCACTGAAGCTTTCTTT. V and J are TRBV12-5 and TRBJ1-1, with D perhaps matching TRBD1 (5 bases). Germline CDR1 reads LGHNT; CDR2 reads FRNRAP. This CDR3 region has 14 residues. V was pared by 7 bases and J by 4 bases, with 16 bases between.